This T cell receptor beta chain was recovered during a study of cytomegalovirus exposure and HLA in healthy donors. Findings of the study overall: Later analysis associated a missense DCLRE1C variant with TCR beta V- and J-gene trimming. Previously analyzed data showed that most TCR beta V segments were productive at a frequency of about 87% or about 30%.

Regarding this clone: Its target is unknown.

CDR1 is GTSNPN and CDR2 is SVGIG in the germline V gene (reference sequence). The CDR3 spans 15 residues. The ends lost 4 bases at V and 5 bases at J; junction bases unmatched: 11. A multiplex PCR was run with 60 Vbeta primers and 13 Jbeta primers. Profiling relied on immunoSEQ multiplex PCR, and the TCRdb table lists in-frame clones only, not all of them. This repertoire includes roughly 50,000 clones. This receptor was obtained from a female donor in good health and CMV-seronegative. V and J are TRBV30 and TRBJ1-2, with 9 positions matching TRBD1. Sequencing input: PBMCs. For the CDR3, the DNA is TGTGCCTGGAAGTTATGGGGACAGGGACTTTATGGCTACACCTTC. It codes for CAWKLWGQGLYGYTF.